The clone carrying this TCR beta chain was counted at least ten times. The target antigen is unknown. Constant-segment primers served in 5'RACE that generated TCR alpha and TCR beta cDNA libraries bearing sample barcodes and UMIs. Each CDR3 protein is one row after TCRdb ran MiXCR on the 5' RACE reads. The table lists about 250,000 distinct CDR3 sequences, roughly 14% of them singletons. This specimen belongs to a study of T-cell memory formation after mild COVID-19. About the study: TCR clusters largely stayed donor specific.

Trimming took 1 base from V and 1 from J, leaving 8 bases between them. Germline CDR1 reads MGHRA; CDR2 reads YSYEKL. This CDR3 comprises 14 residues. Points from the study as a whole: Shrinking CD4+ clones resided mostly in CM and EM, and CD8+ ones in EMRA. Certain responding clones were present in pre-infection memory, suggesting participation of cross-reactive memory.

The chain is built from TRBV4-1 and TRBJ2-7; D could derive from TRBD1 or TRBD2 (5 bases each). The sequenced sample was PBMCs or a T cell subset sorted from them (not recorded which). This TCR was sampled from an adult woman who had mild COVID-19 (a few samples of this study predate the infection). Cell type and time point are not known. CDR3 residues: CASSQGDGSYEQYF. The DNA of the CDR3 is TGCGCCAGCAGCCAAGGGGACGGGTCCTACGAGCAGTACTTC.